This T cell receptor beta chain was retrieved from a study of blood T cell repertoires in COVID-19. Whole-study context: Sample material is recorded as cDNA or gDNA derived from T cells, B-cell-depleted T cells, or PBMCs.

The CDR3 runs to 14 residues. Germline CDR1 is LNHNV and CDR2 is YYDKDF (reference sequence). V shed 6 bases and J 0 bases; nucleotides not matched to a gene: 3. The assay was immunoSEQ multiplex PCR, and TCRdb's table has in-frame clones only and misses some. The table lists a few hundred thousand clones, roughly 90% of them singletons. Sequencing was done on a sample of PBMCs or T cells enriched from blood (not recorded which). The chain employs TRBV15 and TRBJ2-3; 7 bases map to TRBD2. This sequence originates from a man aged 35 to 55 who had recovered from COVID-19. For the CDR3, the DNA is TGTGCCACCAGTTCCGGGGGGAGCACAGATACGCAGTATTTT. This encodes CATSSGGSTDTQYF.